The 26 T cell receptor beta chains listed next were all sequenced from one sample in a study of blood T cell repertoires in COVID-19 (dated by TCRdb to 2020 to 2021). Library generation was performed with the immunoSEQ multiplex PCR assay. In its TCRdb copy, this immuneACCESS table keeps in-frame sequences only and misses some clones. Where compared with another copy, unresolved V genes explain less than half of these, and the others have no known cause. The sample table lists some 70,000 clones, about four fifths of them with a count of one. Clones ranked in the top ten supply approximately 22% of the sample. The sample comprised peripheral blood. Receptors were obtained from a woman between 65 and 79 years old with acute or convalescent COVID-19.

This clone appeared a few times. The chain couples TRBV28 to TRBJ2-7; the D is unclear. This CDR3 is built from 12 residues. CDR1 is MDHEN, CDR2 SYDVKM, per germline. Trimming removed 2 bases from V and 3 bases from J, with 5 bases in between. CDR3 DNA: TGTGCCAGCAGTTTAGGTAGCTACGAGCAGTACTTC. Translated: CASSLGSYEQYF.

This clone was observed a single time. The chain combines TRBV7-3 with TRBJ2-3, with D possibly TRBD1 on 5 matching bases. Germline lookup yields CDR1 SGHTA and CDR2 FQGTGA. The CDR3 sequence is 16 residues long. The germline V and J ends were trimmed by 5 bases and 1 base, with 16 bases remaining between them. CDR3 coding DNA: TGTGCCAGCAGCGCCCTAGGGGAAATCGGCACAGATACGCAGTATTTT. Protein sequence: CASSALGEIGTDTQYF.

This clone was picked up one time. This chain joins TRBV28 and TRBJ1-6; D unclear. Per germline, CDR1 MDHEN and CDR2 SYDVKM. The CDR3 has 12 residues. Trimming stripped 2 bases from V and 9 bases from J, with 5 bases between. The CDR3 region is CASSLEGSPLHF. The CDR3 DNA reads as TGTGCCAGCAGTTTAGAGGGTTCACCCCTCCACTTT. The variable domain in full, with the rest retrieved from reference TRBV28 and TRBJ1-6, is DVKVTQSSRYLVKRTGEKVFLECVQDMDHENMFWYRQDPGLGLRLIYFSYDVKMKEKGDIPEGYSVSREKKERFSLILESASTNQTSMYLCASSLEGSPLHFGNGTRLTVT.

J is TRBJ1-5 and V is TRBV9; 7 positions agree with TRBD1. The CDR3 has 18 amino acids. The V gene end was trimmed by 3 bases and the J gene end by 0 bases; junction bases not matched to a gene: 12. CDR1 is SGDLS and CDR2 is YYNGEE in the germline V gene. Written as DNA, the CDR3 is TGTGCCAGCAGCGCACGTACGGGACAGAGAAATAGCAATCAGCCCCAGCATTTT. Translated, it gives CASSARTGQRNSNQPQHF.

The V gene is TRBV7-9, the J gene TRBJ1-1; D not resolved. The CDR3 consists of 14 residues. Trimming pared 3 bases from V and 3 bases from J, leaving 11 bases between. Germline CDR1 SEHNR, CDR2 FQNEAQ (reference sequence). In DNA, the CDR3 is TGTGCCAGCAGCTTCAGGAATGGGCACACTGAAGCTTTCTTT. Encoded protein: CASSFRNGHTEAFF.

Written as DNA, the CDR3 is TGCAGCGCTGGGACAAACGAGCAGTACTTC. This encodes CSAGTNEQYF. The chain recombines TRBV29-1 with TRBJ2-7, with D possibly TRBD1 on 6 matching bases. The CDR3 totals 10 residues. Between the trimmed V and J ends, which lost 7 bases and 5 bases, there was a span of 9 bases. Germline assignment: CDR1 SQVTM and CDR2 ANQGSEA.

The chain has TRBV11-3 and TRBJ2-1; TRBD1 matches 9 bases. V shed 2 bases, J shed 5 bases, and the junction held 10 bases outside the gene matches. This CDR3 region has 17 residues. Germline CDR1 is SGHNT and CDR2 is YENEEA. CDR3 nucleotides: TGTGCCAGCAGCTTATCTCCTACAGGGGGCGCCCACAATGAGCAGTTCTTC. Translation: CASSLSPTGGAHNEQFF. Combining the CDR3 with reference TRBV11-3 and TRBJ2-1 gives the whole variable domain EAGVVQSPRYKIIEKKQPVAFWCNPISGHNTLYWYLQNLGQGPELLIRYENEEAVDDSQLPKDRFSAERLKGVDSTLKIQPAELGDSAVYLCASSLSPTGGAHNEQFFGPGTRLTVL.

The chain carries TRBV18 and TRBJ2-7; 7 nucleotides line up with TRBD2. J lost 0 bases, V lost 2 bases, and 1 base had no gene match. The CDR3 loop spans 14 amino acids. Germline V lookup: CDR1 KGHSH, CDR2 LQKENI. The DNA of the CDR3 is TGTGCCAGCTCACCAGGGACTACCTCCTACGAGCAGTACTTC. Translating it yields CASSPGTTSYEQYF.

The chain couples TRBV28 to TRBJ1-2; 11 bases are shared with TRBD1. Germline V gene sequence: CDR1 MDHEN, CDR2 SYDVKM. CDR3 length: 14 residues. V lost 5 bases to trimming and J lost 2 bases; unmatched junction nucleotides: 1. The CDR3 bases are TGTGCCAGCAGTAGGACAGGGGGCAACTATGGCTACACCTTC. It translates to CASSRTGGNYGYTF.

The gene calls are TRBV11-2 and TRBJ2-7, with 8 bases that match TRBD2. Germline V lookup: CDR1 SGHAT, CDR2 FQNNGV. Trimming took 5 bases from V and 3 from J; bases not matched to a gene: 18. The CDR3 runs to 18 residues. The CDR3 region is CASSPGPLSRGRIYEQYF. The DNA for the CDR3 is TGTGCCAGCAGCCCCGGTCCCCTCTCTCGCGGGAGGATCTACGAGCAGTACTTC.

The chain is built from TRBV28 and TRBJ2-1; D may be TRBD1 (6 bases). With 8 bases removed from V and 3 bases from J, the gap between germline ends came to 17 bases. Looked up from germline, CDR1 is MDHEN and CDR2 is SYDVKM. The CDR3 is 15 residues long. CDR3 in amino acids: CASPPSRTVYNEQFF. DNA for the CDR3: TGTGCCAGCCCACCCTCACGGACAGTCTACAATGAGCAGTTCTTC.

Notes on this clone: An end of the junction does not agree with germline; a read error may underlie this. V usage is TRBV7-7 and J usage is TRBJ2-2; TRBD2 matches 9 bases. Germline values: CDR1 SSHAT, CDR2 FNYEAQ (reference sequence). The CDR3 sequence is 15 residues long. This chain's CDR3 is CASSLAGLNTGELFF. CDR3 coding DNA: TGTGCTAGCAGCCTAGCGGGACTAAACACCGGGGAGCTGTTTTTT.

This clone was recorded a few times. This chain joins TRBV2 and TRBJ2-7, with 8 nucleotides matching TRBD2. This CDR3 region has 15 residues. The V segment lost 4 bases and the J segment 2 bases; nucleotides outside the gene matches: 7. CDR1 and CDR2 from the germline V gene are SNHLY and FYNNEI. CDR3 sequence (DNA): TGTGCCAGCAGTGTTATACGGGAGGGAGCCTACGAGCAGTACTTC. Its translation is CASSVIREGAYEQYF.

The chain joins TRBV5-6 to TRBJ1-1; perhaps TRBD1 as D (6 bases). Trimming took off 1 base at V and 4 bases at J, with 14 bases between the two ends. The CDR3 has 15 residues. Germline CDR1 and CDR2: SGHDT and YYEEEE. The CDR3 DNA reads as TGTGCCAGCAGCTTGCGGGGGGGCGCGGGCACTGAAGCTTTCTTT. Its protein product is CASSLRGGAGTEAFF.

The V call is TRBV5-8, the J call TRBJ2-2; 8 bases agree with TRBD1. The CDR3 spans 16 residues. Germline V CDR1 and CDR2: SGHTS, YDEGEE. V lost 2 bases and J lost 7; bases outside the gene matches: 10. The CDR3 region has the DNA TGTGCCAGCAGCTTAACCGGACAGGGTAGGAGCGGGGAGCTGTTTTTT. This encodes CASSLTGQGRSGELFF.

V is TRBV28 and J is TRBJ1-4; no reliable D call. This CDR3 region has 12 residues. In germline, CDR1 is MDHEN, CDR2 SYDVKM. V lost 6 bases to trimming and J lost 2 bases, with 4 bases between them. In DNA form, the CDR3 reads TGTGCCAGCAGCCGGACTAATGAAAAACTGTTTTTT. Residues: CASSRTNEKLFF.

The V gene is TRBV3-1 (or the pseudogene TRBV3-2), the J gene TRBJ1-5; no definite D call. Germline V gives CDR1 LGHDT, CDR2 YNNKEL (reference sequence). This CDR3 is built from 13 residues. With 2 bases removed from V and 4 bases from J, the gap between germline ends came to 6 bases. The CDR3 loop is CASSQRLNQPQHF. For the CDR3, the DNA is TGTGCCAGCAGCCAAAGACTGAATCAGCCCCAGCATTTT.

The chain links TRBV14 to TRBJ1-1, with D perhaps matching TRBD1 (6 bases). The germline V and J ends were trimmed by 4 bases and 11 bases, with 14 bases remaining between them. The CDR3 length is 12 residues. Germline V lookup: CDR1 SGHDN, CDR2 FVKESK. The CDR3 loop reads CASSPKGVGAFF. The CDR3 DNA is TGTGCCAGCAGCCCGAAGGGGGTGGGGGCTTTCTTT.

J is TRBJ2-1 and V is TRBV3-1 (or the pseudogene TRBV3-2); 16 positions match TRBD2. The germline V gene has CDR1 LGHDT and CDR2 YNNKEL (reference sequence). The CDR3 is made up of 21 amino acids. The V and J ends lost 6 bases and 0 bases, in that order; junction bases with no gene match: 14. The CDR3 loop is CASRLTGTSGRALVSYNEQFF. The CDR3 DNA is TGTGCCAGCAGACTTACTGGGACTAGCGGGAGGGCCTTAGTCTCCTACAATGAGCAGTTCTTC.

This clone appeared once. This chain uses TRBV15 with TRBJ1-4, with a weak D call TRBD1 (5 bases). This CDR3 is built from 17 residues. V shed 0 bases and J shed 0 bases, with 11 bases lying between them. Germline CDR1 reads LNHNV; CDR2 reads YYDKDF (reference sequence). CDR3: CATSRDKGYTTNEKLFF. CDR3 nucleotide sequence: TGTGCCACCAGCAGAGACAAGGGGTATACAACTAATGAAAAACTGTTTTTT.

This rearrangement joins TRBV27 to TRBJ1-6; 7 positions agree with TRBD1. CDR1 and CDR2 from the germline V gene are MNHEY and SMNVEV (reference sequence). After removal of 5 bases from V and 5 bases from J, the junction contained 6 bases not matched to a gene. CDR3 size: 15 residues. DNA for the CDR3: TGTGCCAGCAGTACAAGGGACAGCAATAATTCACCCCTCCACTTT. Its translation: CASSTRDSNNSPLHF.

The chain is built from TRBV11-2 and TRBJ2-1; 12 positions agree with TRBD2. With V trimmed by 4 bases and J by 2 bases, 3 bases remained unmatched. The CDR3 covers 16 residues. The germline V gene encodes CDR1 SGHAT and CDR2 FQNNGV. CDR3 DNA sequence: TGTGCCAGCAGCTCCTCTAGCGGGAGGGCCTACAATGAGCAGTTCTTC. Translation: CASSSSSGRAYNEQFF. Based on the CDR3 plus reference TRBV11-2 and TRBJ2-1, the full variable domain is EAGVAQSPRYKIIEKRQSVAFWCNPISGHATLYWYQQILGQGPKLLIQFQNNGVVDDSQLPKDRFSAERLKGVDSTLKIQPAKLEDSAVYLCASSSSSGRAYNEQFFGPGTRLTVL.

The J gene is TRBJ1-2, the V gene TRBV29-1; D gene ambiguous. CDR1 and CDR2 from the germline V gene are SQVTM and ANQGSEA. This CDR3 spans 15 amino acids. The V end lost 1 base, the J end lost 5 bases, and 17 bases lay between the germline ends. The CDR3 sequence: CSVEGNSDTWYGYTF. CDR3 in DNA: TGCAGCGTTGAAGGAAACTCCGATACCTGGTATGGCTACACCTTC.

This chain joins TRBV30 and TRBJ1-1, with D perhaps matching TRBD1 (6 bases). The CDR3 runs to 14 residues. Germline V gene data show CDR1 as GTSNPN and CDR2 as SVGIG (reference sequence). CDR3 sequence: CALKDDRPYTEAFF. The CDR3 nucleotides are TGTGCTCTCAAAGATGACAGGCCATACACTGAAGCTTTCTTT. Filled out from reference TRBV30 and TRBJ1-1, the complete variable domain reads SQTIHQWPATLVQPVGSPLSLECTVEGTSNPNLYWYRQAAGRGLQLLFYSVGIGQISSEVPQNLSASRPQDRQFILSSKKLLLSDSGFYLCALKDDRPYTEAFFGQGTRLTVV.

The CDR3 DNA is TGTGCCATCAGGGGCGGGAGTGATACGCAGTATTTT. The encoded protein is CAIRGGSDTQYF. The chain employs TRBV10-3 and TRBJ2-3; 7 nucleotides match TRBD2. This CDR3 comprises 12 residues. CDR1 and CDR2 from the germline V gene are ENHRY and SYGVKD. V was clipped by 6 bases and J by 6 bases; unmatched bases: 3.

This clone was detected only once. The rearrangement links TRBV4-1 to TRBJ2-7; TRBD2 might be the D (5 bases). CDR3 length: 11 residues. Germline values: CDR1 MGHRA, CDR2 YSYEKL. V lost 5 bases and J 4 bases, leaving 6 bases between the germline ends. The CDR3 DNA follows: TGCGCCAGCAGCGGAGGATACGAGCAGTACTTC. Translated: CASSGGYEQYF.